This record concerns one TCR beta chain sequence. Its cognate antigen is unknown. The entry originates in a study of cytomegalovirus exposure and HLA in healthy donors. Study results and limitations: For most TCR beta V segments, an earlier analysis put the productive rate at about 87% or about 30% of the time. In terms of immune exposure information, only CMV serostatus was available. Associated with HLA alleles at 0.05 false discovery rate in a later analysis were fewer than 20,000 TCR beta sequences.

V lost 2 bases and J lost 1, with 10 bases in between. The CDR3 loop spans 15 amino acids. Germline assignment: CDR1 MNHEY and CDR2 SVGAGI. These donors counted as nominally healthy when sampled, but unrecorded immune exposures were likely. The PCR used 60 Vbeta and 13 Jbeta primers. TCRdb keeps only in-frame clones here, not all; method: immunoSEQ multiplex PCR. The data hold about 98,000 clones, with over 70% observed a single time. The sequenced material came from PBMCs. The TCR sequence derives from a man in his late teens or twenties in good health and CMV-seropositive. The chain recombines TRBV6-5 with TRBJ2-3; D call uncertain. This chain's CDR3 is CASSYGSSRTDTQYF. CDR3 nucleotide sequence: TGTGCCAGCAGTTACGGCTCTTCCCGCACAGATACGCAGTATTTT.